A selection of T cell receptor beta chains follows, all from one sample in a study of blood T cell repertoires in COVID-19. The data were produced by immunoSEQ multiplex PCR, yet TCRdb's version contains in-frame clones alone and is incomplete. The table includes nearly 250,000 clones, roughly 86% detected once. The specimen was PBMCs or T cells enriched from blood (not recorded which). These receptors all stem from a woman aged 45 to 65 who had recovered from COVID-19. Each CDR3 is given without its conserved first and last residue. Clone size is given for some rows only: seen once, a few or many times, or a class if the clone is expanded.

length	V	J	size	CDR3
13	TRBV11-2	TRBJ1-3	.	ASSRGQGSGNTIY
13	TRBV28	TRBJ2-3	.	ASSWDWDGRDTQY
15	TRBV5-1	TRBJ2-1	.	ASSLGKTSGRADREF
13	TRBV7-3	TRBJ2-4	.	ASSPQGFAKNIQY
13	TRBV27	TRBJ1-5	.	ASSLSGTGDQPQH
12	TRBV28	TRBJ2-2	.	ASRPGHSTGELF
13	TRBV7-2	TRBJ2-3	.	ASSSTGDRPDTQY
11	TRBV7-2	TRBJ1-1	.	ASSLDLYTEAF
12	TRBV6-5	TRBJ1-1	.	ASSYLSGADRAF
13	TRBV28	TRBJ1-6	.	ASSSIENMDSPLH
13	TRBV2	TRBJ2-3	.	ASSARQGTSDTQY
14	TRBV24-1	TRBJ2-3	.	ATSDFASGSSDTQY
13	TRBV27	TRBJ2-3	.	ASFPGLVSKGAQY
10	TRBV3-1/TRBV3-2	TRBJ2-5	.	ASARYQETQY
14	TRBV19	TRBJ2-6	once	ASSIEPGSGANVLT
13	TRBV6-2/TRBV6-3	TRBJ2-3	.	ASSYGGAHTDTQY
13	TRBV28	TRBJ1-6	.	ASSSGISYNSPLH
13	TRBV7-8	TRBJ2-2	once	ASSLDRGRTGELF
14	TRBV10-3	TRBJ2-3	.	AISERRGTYTDTQY
14	TRBV6-2/TRBV6-3	TRBJ1-5	.	ASSPNWTGNNQPQH